This T cell receptor (beta chain) emerged from a study of T cell responses to AZD1222 COVID-19 vaccine. Broader study findings: The study sampled repertoires only after the peak T cell response. At baseline, seropositivity was found in only a handful of AZD1222 recipients.

Only in-frame clones appear in the TCRdb table, and some are missing; sequencing was by immunoSEQ multiplex PCR. The sample holds tens of thousands of clones, approximately 85% seen once. V shed 0 bases, J shed 6 bases, and the junction held 8 bases outside the gene matches. Germline V gene lookup returns CDR1 MGHRA and CDR2 YSYEKL. This CDR3 comprises 16 residues. This clone was counted only a few times. What it binds is not known. The rearrangement links TRBV4-1 to TRBJ2-3; TRBD1 aligns across 8 bases. The sequence derives from an adult in good health. Specimen: peripheral blood, collected on day 0 of AZD1222 vaccination. CDR3 bases: TGCGCCAGCAGCCAAGACCTACAGGGGGGAAGGGATACGCAGTATTTT. Protein product: CASSQDLQGGRDTQYF.